This is a list of T cell receptor beta chains from one sample in a study of identical twins. TCRdb redid the calling of the 5' RACE reads with MiXCR, one entry per CDR3 protein. The data hold some 1,600,000 distinct CDR3 sequences, with less than 35% observed a single time. Sequenced material: cord blood. The receptors were sampled from a newborn girl in good health. CDR3s include the opening cysteine and the closing phenylalanine or tryptophan. The order of the fields is clone size, D gene, V gene, J gene, CDR3 protein, CDR3 DNA. D genes are given only for firm matches. Size tells how often a clone was seen (once, few, many) or the class of an expanded clone, and some rows leave it out.

size: NA
D: TRBD2
V: TRBV12-3/TRBV12-4
J: TRBJ2-7
CDR3: CASRGGTSGFNEQYF
DNA: TGTGCCAGCAGGGGGGGGACTAGCGGGTTTAATGAGCAGTACTTC

size: NA
D: NA
V: TRBV29-1
J: TRBJ2-5
CDR3: CSVEFLLSQETQYF
DNA: TGCAGCGTTGAATTCTTATTGAGCCAAGAGACCCAGTACTTC

size: NA
D: NA
V: TRBV12-3/TRBV12-4
J: TRBJ1-6
CDR3: CASSFDRLNSPLHF
DNA: TGTGCCAGCAGTTTTGACAGGTTAAATTCACCCCTCCACTTT

size: few
D: NA
V: TRBV20-1
J: TRBJ2-3
CDR3: CSARSSLLGRYF
DNA: TGCAGTGCTAGATCGTCACTTCTGGGGCGGTATTTT

size: NA
D: NA
V: TRBV12-3/TRBV12-4
J: TRBJ1-5
CDR3: CASSLSTAPNQPQHF
DNA: TGTGCCAGCAGTTTAAGCACAGCCCCAAATCAGCCCCAGCATTTT

size: NA
D: NA
V: TRBV28
J: TRBJ2-7
CDR3: CASSFGGRAYYEQYF
DNA: TGTGCCAGCAGTTTCGGGGGGCGGGCTTACTACGAGCAGTACTTC

size: few
D: NA
V: TRBV7-8
J: TRBJ2-1
CDR3: CASSATSGVAYNEQFF
DNA: TGTGCCAGCAGCGCGACTAGTGGGGTTGCTTATAATGAGCAGTTCTTC

size: few
D: TRBD1
V: TRBV7-2
J: TRBJ1-4
CDR3: CASSTRTGRNEKLFF
DNA: TGTGCCAGCAGCACGCGGACAGGGAGGAATGAAAAACTGTTTTTT

size: NA
D: NA
V: TRBV2
J: TRBJ1-2
CDR3: CAIPPGVDNYGYTF
DNA: TGTGCCATCCCTCCCGGGGTAGATAACTATGGCTACACCTTC

size: NA
D: NA
V: TRBV6-4
J: TRBJ2-2
CDR3: CASRMRGQLTGELFF
DNA: TGTGCCAGCAGAATGCGGGGACAACTTACCGGGGAGCTGTTTTTT

size: NA
D: NA
V: TRBV7-9
J: TRBJ2-6
CDR3: CASSLVVYRTGANVLTF
DNA: TGTGCCAGCAGCTTAGTCGTCTACAGGACTGGGGCCAACGTCCTGACTTTC

size: NA
D: TRBD1
V: TRBV6-6
J: TRBJ1-2
CDR3: CASNPQGVEGYTF
DNA: TGTGCCAGCAATCCACAGGGGGTCGAGGGCTACACCTTC

size: NA
D: NA
V: TRBV12-5
J: TRBJ2-3
CDR3: CASGLDRGTDTQYF
DNA: TGTGCTAGTGGTTTGGACAGGGGCACAGATACGCAGTATTTT

size: NA
D: NA
V: TRBV4-1
J: TRBJ2-1
CDR3: CASSQAGEVNEQFF
DNA: TGCGCCAGCAGCCAAGCGGGAGAGGTCAATGAGCAGTTCTTC

size: NA
D: NA
V: TRBV5-1
J: TRBJ2-1
CDR3: CASSLAEGIGNEQFF
DNA: TGCGCCAGCAGCTTGGCGGAGGGGATAGGCAATGAGCAGTTCTTC

size: many
D: NA
V: TRBV6-1
J: TRBJ2-7
CDR3: CASSEGTPIRYEQYF
DNA: TGTGCCAGCAGTGAAGGGACACCGATCCGGTACGAGCAGTACTTC

size: NA
D: TRBD2
V: TRBV6-5
J: TRBJ2-2
CDR3: CASSYSTGLAANTGELFF
DNA: TGTGCCAGCAGTTACTCGACAGGACTAGCGGCTAACACCGGGGAGCTGTTTTTT

size: NA
D: NA
V: TRBV5-1
J: TRBJ2-1
CDR3: CASGLTRGPYNEHFF
DNA: TGCGCCAGCGGCTTGACACGCGGCCCCTACAATGAGCATTTCTTC

size: many
D: TRBD2
V: TRBV10-3
J: TRBJ2-7
CDR3: CAISEFRGGSYEQYF
DNA: TGTGCCATCAGTGAGTTCCGGGGGGGCTCCTACGAGCAGTACTTC

size: NA
D: NA
V: TRBV6-5
J: TRBJ1-3
CDR3: CASSWGEHSGNTIYF
DNA: TGTGCCAGCAGTTGGGGGGAACACTCTGGAAACACCATATATTTT

size: few
D: TRBD2
V: TRBV3-1
J: TRBJ2-4
CDR3: CASSQGTSSFKQYF
DNA: TGTGCCAGCAGCCAAGGGACTAGCAGTTTCAAGCAGTACTTC

size: few
D: NA
V: TRBV13
J: TRBJ1-1
CDR3: CASSLGRGYDTEAFF
DNA: TGTGCCAGCAGCTTAGGGCGGGGGTACGACACTGAAGCTTTCTTT

size: NA
D: NA
V: TRBV5-6
J: TRBJ1-1
CDR3: CASSLERQGGPFGTEAFF
DNA: TGTGCCAGCAGCTTGGAACGCCAGGGAGGTCCATTTGGTACTGAAGCTTTCTTT

size: many
D: TRBD2
V: TRBV15
J: TRBJ2-4
CDR3: CATSRTSSGRWNIQYF
DNA: TGTGCCACCAGCAGAACTTCTAGCGGGAGATGGAACATTCAGTACTTC

size: few
D: TRBD1
V: TRBV27
J: TRBJ1-6
CDR3: CASSQAGTGNVIDNSPLHF
DNA: TGTGCCAGCAGCCAAGCCGGGACAGGGAATGTAATAGATAATTCACCCCTCCACTTT

size: many
D: NA
V: TRBV6-2/TRBV6-3
J: TRBJ1-5
CDR3: CASSYRGPNQPQHF
DNA: TGTGCCAGCAGTTACCGCGGACCGAATCAGCCCCAGCATTTT

size: NA
D: NA
V: TRBV6-4
J: TRBJ2-1
CDR3: CASSGSGGRGEQFF
DNA: TGTGCCAGCAGTGGATCCGGGGGGCGAGGTGAGCAGTTCTTC

size: few
D: NA
V: TRBV25-1
J: TRBJ1-6
CDR3: CASSGRASPLHF
DNA: TGTGCCAGCAGTGGCAGGGCTTCACCCCTCCACTTT

size: NA
D: NA
V: TRBV20-1
J: TRBJ1-5
CDR3: CSARRGEGSNQPQHF
DNA: TGCAGTGCTAGAAGGGGGGAAGGGAGCAATCAGCCCCAGCATTTT

size: NA
D: NA
V: TRBV10-3
J: TRBJ1-1
CDR3: CAITSQTGAMNTEAFF
DNA: TGTGCCATCACTTCCCAGACAGGAGCTATGAACACTGAAGCTTTCTTT

size: NA
D: TRBD1
V: TRBV13
J: TRBJ1-1
CDR3: CASSLARTGDTEAFF
DNA: TGTGCCAGCAGCTTAGCCAGGACAGGGGATACTGAAGCTTTCTTT

size: NA
D: NA
V: TRBV20-1
J: TRBJ2-1
CDR3: CSANQLGNSSYNEQFF
DNA: TGCAGTGCTAACCAGTTGGGGAATAGCTCCTACAATGAGCAGTTCTTC

size: once
D: NA
V: TRBV5-1
J: TRBJ1-1
CDR3: CASNLASALMNTEAFF
DNA: TGCGCCAGCAACCTCGCCAGTGCCCTCATGAACACTGAAGCTTTCTTT

size: NA
D: NA
V: TRBV20-1
J: TRBJ2-1
CDR3: CSATRGYNEQFF
DNA: TGCAGTGCTACCCGCGGGTACAATGAGCAGTTCTTC

size: NA
D: NA
V: TRBV5-1
J: TRBJ1-1
CDR3: CASSIYRARDTEAFF
DNA: TGCGCCAGCAGCATCTACAGGGCGAGGGACACTGAAGCTTTCTTT

size: few
D: NA
V: TRBV2
J: TRBJ1-1
CDR3: CASSGGTRMNTEAFF
DNA: TGTGCCAGCAGTGGAGGGACCCGAATGAACACTGAAGCTTTCTTT

size: NA
D: TRBD1
V: TRBV5-6
J: TRBJ1-1
CDR3: CASSPGTGGPEAFF
DNA: TGTGCCAGCAGTCCCGGGACAGGGGGGCCTGAAGCTTTCTTT

size: NA
D: NA
V: TRBV20-1
J: TRBJ1-2
CDR3: CSARGMTGNYGYTF
DNA: TGCAGTGCTAGGGGGATGACAGGAAACTATGGCTACACCTTC

size: NA
D: NA
V: TRBV14
J: TRBJ2-3
CDR3: CASSQVRRGLKLGPTVDTQYF
DNA: TGTGCCAGCAGCCAAGTCCGCCGGGGCCTTAAATTGGGGCCCACAGTGGATACGCAGTATTTT

size: NA
D: TRBD2
V: TRBV4-1
J: TRBJ2-1
CDR3: CASSQADPRLAGAYNEQFF
DNA: TGCGCCAGCAGCCAAGCCGACCCTCGACTAGCGGGGGCTTACAATGAGCAGTTCTTC

size: NA
D: NA
V: TRBV7-2
J: TRBJ2-1
CDR3: CASSLWRWDLYNEQFF
DNA: TGTGCCAGCAGCTTATGGCGCTGGGACCTATACAATGAGCAGTTCTTC

size: few
D: NA
V: TRBV9
J: TRBJ2-3
CDR3: CASSASGWDTDTQYF
DNA: TGTGCCAGCAGCGCGAGTGGGTGGGACACAGATACGCAGTATTTT

size: few
D: NA
V: TRBV20-1
J: TRBJ1-5
CDR3: CSARFSGWSQPQHF
DNA: TGCAGTGCTAGGTTTTCAGGGTGGAGTCAGCCCCAGCATTTT

size: NA
D: NA
V: TRBV10-3
J: TRBJ2-7
CDR3: CAIREGLASYEQYF
DNA: TGTGCCATCAGGGAAGGACTGGCCTCCTACGAGCAGTACTTC

size: many
D: NA
V: TRBV29-1
J: TRBJ1-2
CDR3: CSAGDISNYGYTF
DNA: TGCAGCGCCGGGGACATCTCTAACTATGGCTACACCTTC